This is a list of T cell receptor beta chains from one sample in a study of blood T cell repertoires in COVID-19. Sequenced by immunoSEQ multiplex PCR; TCRdb stores in-frame clones only, minus some. The repertoire holds about 100,000 clones, 80% to 95% seen once, with under 7.5% in the top ten. What was sequenced was peripheral blood. Every receptor here comes from a man aged 65-85 years with acute or convalescent COVID-19. CDR3s include the opening cysteine and the closing phenylalanine or tryptophan.

V gene: TRBV19; CDR3 protein: CASSRGGQETQYF
V gene: TRBV4-1; CDR3 protein: CASSRSGGVGPTDTQYF
V gene: TRBV13; CDR3 protein: CASSPSTGRVGYTF
V gene: TRBV7-3; CDR3 protein: CASSLSGGTDTQYF
V gene: TRBV11-2; CDR3 protein: CASSFLGTSGRHSYNEQFF
V gene: TRBV14; CDR3 protein: CASSRLDRSAYGYTF
V gene: TRBV5-1; CDR3 protein: CASRDRGLITDTQYF
V gene: TRBV6-5; CDR3 protein: CASSDSWGVGPLHF
V gene: TRBV7-2; CDR3 protein: CASSFYAGGEPLHF
V gene: TRBV30; CDR3 protein: CAWARTSGGSYEQYF
V gene: TRBV3-1/TRBV3-2; CDR3 protein: CASSQDIPGLANYEQYF
V gene: TRBV18; CDR3 protein: CASRGFGANVLTF
V gene: TRBV7-9; CDR3 protein: CAMGRGLADYNEQFF
V gene: TRBV19; CDR3 protein: CASIPGNHPTGGQRSGNTIYF
V gene: TRBV20-1; CDR3 protein: CSASFQGADTQYF
V gene: TRBV6-6; CDR3 protein: CASNRLGSYNEQFF
V gene: TRBV9; CDR3 protein: CASSVEARYQETQYF
V gene: TRBV7-9; CDR3 protein: CASSLTDNEQFF
V gene: TRBV9; CDR3 protein: CASSVGGLAGGNQETQYF
V gene: TRBV6-5; CDR3 protein: CASSYGDGDTQYF
V gene: TRBV3-1/TRBV3-2; CDR3 protein: CASSQTGTDAYEQYF
V gene: TRBV5-1; CDR3 protein: CASSQGLAGGLETQYF
V gene: TRBV18; CDR3 protein: CASSPQGVNSYEQYF
V gene: TRBV11-3; CDR3 protein: CAVTQGNTDTQYF
V gene: TRBV3-1/TRBV3-2; CDR3 protein: CASGQGKGVNNEQFF
V gene: TRBV29-1; CDR3 protein: CSVESTGAYGYTF
V gene: TRBV30; CDR3 protein: CALTRGGARDTQYF
V gene: TRBV7-2; CDR3 protein: CASSSMGPGGNQPQHF
V gene: TRBV4-1; CDR3 protein: CASSQGGYIRELNTEAFF
V gene: TRBV6-4; CDR3 protein: CASRGQVLNYGYTF
V gene: TRBV29-1; CDR3 protein: CSADDRRASTDTQYF
V gene: TRBV5-1; CDR3 protein: CASSQVAGPSGKQYF
V gene: TRBV7-9; CDR3 protein: CASSQIQGLSFYGYTF
V gene: TRBV6-6; CDR3 protein: CASSWDRESSPLHF
V gene: TRBV24-1; CDR3 protein: CATSTGSNQPQHF
V gene: TRBV2; CDR3 protein: CASSGGWTEAFF
V gene: TRBV10-2; CDR3 protein: CASSEASGSHEQYF
V gene: TRBV6-6; CDR3 protein: CARPGQGAQDEKLFF
V gene: TRBV10-3; CDR3 protein: CAISGKQGINTGELFF
V gene: TRBV25-1; CDR3 protein: CASSQGLAGGREQFF
V gene: TRBV6-4; CDR3 protein: CASSPQGLAGSSTDTQYF
V gene: TRBV30; CDR3 protein: CAWTSDNEQFF